The entry below describes one T cell receptor (beta chain). This clonotype was detected a few times. It has no known antigen specificity. No base qualities exist here, and no much larger clone lies one base off it. This entry belongs to a study of CD8 T cells in ankylosing spondylitis (dated by TCRdb to 2015 to 2018). The study in broad terms: To find TCR variants linked to disease, the study profiled T cell receptor beta repertoires in ankylosing spondylitis patients and healthy donors. The full study cohort comprised 25 ankylosing spondylitis patients and 85 to 120 healthy donors. Peripheral blood was sampled, and synovial fluid was also collected from ankylosing spondylitis patients. Findings and caveats that apply to the study as a whole: Blood from ankylosing spondylitis patients appeared to be characterized by a TCR beta motif made up of eight highly homologous amino acid variants. Some motif variants had previously been reported in the synovial fluid and blood of reactive arthritis patients, which suggests shared mechanisms of disease initiation. The disease-linked clones were reported as significantly enriched in matched synovial fluid samples from ankylosing spondylitis patients. A CD8+ phenotype was shown by the disease-linked clones, which were found at relatively low frequencies in peripheral blood.

Instrument on record: Illumina HiSeq 2500. Quantitative 5'-RACE with molecular barcodes was used to prepare TCR beta libraries. The paper's data handling went like this. A new computational method based on a probabilistic model of VDJ rearrangement was used to identify disease-linked TCR variants. The public reads were quality trimmed at Q25 with fastp and then assembled into clones with MiXCR by TCRdb, keeping productive beta chains. All rows with the same CDR3 protein become a single entry with the most common DNA and genes. Here the V and J calls rest on TCRdb's processing, not on the authors' analysis. The sample data list under 850,000 distinct CDR3 sequences, and around 17% of these were observed just once. The ten largest clones capture 15% to 20% of the sample. The CDR3 covers 13 residues, taking in both the cysteine and the phenylalanine. The DNA shown is the 39-base CDR3, in frame from base 1. The germline V gene (reference sequence) provides CDR1 MNHEY and CDR2 SMNVEV. V gives up 1 base and J gives up 8 bases, and the segment between their germline ends measures 8 bases.

The sample was blood, either unsorted or a sorted T cell fraction (not recorded which). The chain couples TRBV27 to TRBJ2-2, with the D gene not confidently named. This clonotype was obtained from a male donor with ankylosing spondylitis. The DNA is TGTGCCAGCAGTTTATTGCGGCCGGGGGAGCTGTTTTTT. Its protein reads: CASSLLRPGELFF.